Below, 9 T cell receptor beta chains from the same sample are listed, as sequenced in a study of blood T cell repertoires in COVID-19 (TCRdb year 2020). Libraries were built with the immunoSEQ multiplex PCR assay. TCRdb provides this immuneACCESS table in a form limited to in-frame rearrangements. Some clones are lacking; in checked studies, under half of them reflect an unresolved V gene, and why the rest are absent is not known. Within this sample are about 480,000 clones, with 88% of them counted one time only. Approximately 1.8% of the sample goes to the ten largest clones. Input material: PBMCs or T cells enriched from blood (not recorded which). The receptors originated from a woman aged 40 to 50 who had recovered from COVID-19.

This rearrangement joins TRBV7-2 to TRBJ1-1; 12 bases are a match to TRBD1. There are 16 residues in the CDR3. Trimming at V came to 4 bases and at J to 5 bases, leaving 8 bases not matched to a gene. CDR1 is SGHTA, CDR2 FQGNSA, per germline. In DNA form, the CDR3 reads TGTGCCAGCAGCTCCGGGACAGGGGGCGTTGGTACTGAAGCTTTCTTT. Amino acids: CASSSGTGGVGTEAFF.

The V gene is TRBV4-1, the J gene TRBJ1-3, with D possibly being TRBD1 (6 bases). CDR3 length: 15 amino acids. Trimming left V 4 bases short and J 0 bases short, with 10 bases between. Germline V gives CDR1 MGHRA, CDR2 YSYEKL. The CDR3 region is CASSRQVDSGNTIYF. The CDR3 bases are TGCGCCAGCAGCCGACAGGTTGACTCTGGAAACACCATATATTTT.

This rearrangement joins TRBV5-4 to TRBJ2-5; the match to TRBD2 covers 8 bases. The CDR3 contains 15 residues. CDR1 is SGHNT, CDR2 YYREEE, per germline (reference sequence). V shed 1 base and J 0 bases; nucleotides not matched to a gene: 2. The CDR3 reads CASSLTSGDQETQYF. As DNA, the CDR3 is TGTGCCAGCAGCTTGACTAGCGGAGACCAAGAGACCCAGTACTTC.

The J gene is TRBJ1-5, the V gene TRBV6-5; tentatively, D is TRBD1 (5 bases). Germline CDR1 MNHEY, CDR2 SVGAGI. The CDR3 loop spans 15 amino acids. Trimming left V 5 bases short and J 3 bases short, with 14 bases between. In nucleotides, the CDR3 is TGTGCCAGCAGTAGGGACTCCGGTATCAATCAGCCCCAGCATTTT. Translation gives CASSRDSGINQPQHF.

The J gene is TRBJ2-1, the V gene TRBV4-2; weak D call: TRBD1 (5 bases). Germline values: CDR1 LGHNA, CDR2 YNFKEQ. The V and J ends lost 8 bases and 7 bases respectively, with 9 bases between them. This CDR3 contains 11 residues. CDR3 DNA: TGTGCCAGCGCTAAGGGGAATGAGCAGTTCTTC. Translated: CASAKGNEQFF.

V gene TRBV7-2 combines with J gene TRBJ2-7, with D perhaps matching TRBD1 (5 bases). This CDR3 spans 13 amino acids. Trimming took off 0 bases at V and 2 bases at J, with 5 bases between the two ends. Germline values: CDR1 SGHTA, CDR2 FQGNSA. Written as DNA, the CDR3 is TGTGCCAGCAGCTTAGCGGGGCCCTACGAGCAGTACTTC. It specifies CASSLAGPYEQYF.

This sequence joins TRBV9 and TRBJ2-3; 7 bases line up with TRBD2. The length of the CDR3 is 15 residues. V shed 4 bases and J 2 bases; nucleotides not matched to a gene: 7. Germline CDR1 reads SGDLS; CDR2 reads YYNGEE. The CDR3 is CASSPHGRSTDTQYF. Written as DNA, the CDR3 is TGTGCCAGCAGCCCGCACGGGAGGTCCACAGATACGCAGTATTTT.

The sample holds a few counts of this clone. This chain links TRBV5-4 with TRBJ1-2; 9 bases line up with TRBD1. The V gene end was trimmed by 2 bases and the J gene end by 5 bases; junction bases not matched to a gene: 1. Germline CDR1 SGHNT, CDR2 YYREEE (reference sequence). CDR3 length: 13 residues. The CDR3 DNA reads as TGTGCCAGCAGCTTACAGGGGGCATATGGCTACACCTTC. It encodes CASSLQGAYGYTF.

The chain combines TRBV6-2 or TRBV6-3 with TRBJ2-3; 8 bases match TRBD2. Germline loops: CDR1 MNHEY, CDR2 SVGEGT. Trimming at V came to 2 bases and at J to 6 bases, leaving 10 bases not matched to a gene. The CDR3 sequence is 16 residues long. DNA of the CDR3: TGTGCCAGCAGTTACCTCCAACGGGAGGGCGGTGATACGCAGTATTTT. Amino acids: CASSYLQREGGDTQYF.